A selection of T cell receptor beta chains follows, all from one sample in a study of blood T cell repertoires in COVID-19. Assay used: immunoSEQ multiplex PCR; TCRdb lists only in-frame clones, some missing. The sample carries tens of thousands of clones, approximately 78% recorded once. The sample taken for sequencing was peripheral blood. These receptors came from a human donor in a cohort sampled during active COVID-19. CDR3s include the opening cysteine and the closing phenylalanine or tryptophan. The D gene is left open where the match is weak. The listing skips clone size in some rows; elsewhere it reads once, few, many or a size class.

cdr3_aa cdr3_nt cdr3_length j_call v_call clone_size d_call
CASSTLTSGDTDTQYF TGTGCCAGTAGTACCCTGACTAGCGGGGACACAGATACGCAGTATTTT 16 TRBJ2-3 TRBV19 NA TRBD2
CASSPTGTGDSNQPQHF TGTGCCAGCTCACCAACCGGGACAGGTGATAGCAATCAGCCCCAGCATTTT 17 TRBJ1-5 TRBV18 NA TRBD1
CASSLQGRDTDTQYF TGTGCCAGCAGCCTACAGGGACGGGACACAGATACGCAGTATTTT 15 TRBJ2-3 TRBV4-2 few NA
CASSQGAGLKGTDTQYF TGTGCCAGCAGCCAAGGCGCAGGACTAAAGGGCACAGATACGCAGTATTTT 17 TRBJ2-3 TRBV3-1/TRBV3-2 NA NA
CASSTHSNQPQHF TGTGCCAGCTCAACACATAGCAATCAGCCCCAGCATTTT 13 TRBJ1-5 TRBV12-3/TRBV12-4 NA NA
CASSVLAGNNEQFF TGTGCCAGCAGCGTACTAGCGGGTAACAATGAGCAGTTCTTC 14 TRBJ2-1 TRBV9 NA TRBD2
CSAGGDYEQYF TGCAGTGCCGGGGGGGACTACGAGCAGTACTTC 11 TRBJ2-7 TRBV20-1 NA TRBD2
CASSVDLIRGDEKLFF TGTGCCAGCAGCGTAGACCTAATTCGAGGTGATGAAAAACTGTTTTTT 16 TRBJ1-4 TRBV9 NA NA
CASRAPGYNEQFF TGTGCCAGTAGAGCACCCGGCTACAATGAGCAGTTCTTC 13 TRBJ2-1 TRBV19 NA NA
CASSRDGAPARGETQYF TGCGCCAGCAGCCGCGACGGGGCACCGGCGCGGGGAGAGACCCAGTACTTC 17 TRBJ2-5 TRBV5-1 NA NA
CASSLGRVGEQFF TGTGCCAGCAGCTTAGGGAGGGTCGGTGAGCAGTTCTTC 13 TRBJ2-1 TRBV7-2 few NA
CASSLGLANTGELFF TGTGCCAGCAGCTTAGGACTGGCGAACACCGGGGAGCTGTTTTTT 15 TRBJ2-2 TRBV11-3 once NA
CASSQDATGGQETQYF TGCGCCAGCAGCCAAGATGCTACGGGGGGGCAAGAGACCCAGTACTTC 16 TRBJ2-5 TRBV4-1 NA TRBD2
CSVDETSGGNEQYF TGCAGCGTTGACGAGACTAGCGGGGGTAACGAGCAGTACTTC 14 TRBJ2-7 TRBV29-1 once TRBD2
CASSQDGGAGPAYEQYF TGTGCCAGCAGCCAAGATGGGGGGGCCGGACCCGCCTACGAGCAGTACTTC 17 TRBJ2-7 TRBV3-1/TRBV3-2 few NA
CASSATGTLYGYTF TGTGCCAGCAGCGCGACAGGGACTCTCTATGGCTACACCTTC 14 TRBJ1-2 TRBV9 NA TRBD1
CAWSPQGGNTEAFF TGTGCCTGGAGTCCCCAGGGTGGGAACACTGAAGCTTTCTTT 14 TRBJ1-1 TRBV30 NA NA
CASRQDRGEKLFF TGTGCCAGCAGGCAGGACAGGGGTGAAAAACTGTTTTTT 13 TRBJ1-4 TRBV5-6 NA TRBD1
CASSPPNRARYGYTF TGTGCCAGCTCACCACCAAACAGGGCCCGCTATGGCTACACCTTC 15 TRBJ1-2 TRBV18 NA NA
CAWSDGYTEAFF TGTGCCTGGAGTGACGGGTACACTGAAGCTTTCTTT 12 TRBJ1-1 TRBV30 NA NA
CASSQDWQTPAGTNEKLFF TGTGCCAGCAGCCAAGACTGGCAGACACCAGCGGGGACTAATGAAAAACTGTTTTTT 19 TRBJ1-4 TRBV4-2 NA NA
CASSAWERTNTGELFF TGTGCCAGCAGTGCGTGGGAGCGGACGAACACCGGGGAGCTGTTTTTT 16 TRBJ2-2 TRBV6-1 NA NA
CASALGGGTGELFF TGTGCTAGTGCCCTAGGGGGCGGCACCGGGGAGCTGTTTTTT 14 TRBJ2-2 TRBV12-5 few TRBD1
CASSLDGWGGTGELFF TGCGCCAGCAGCTTGGATGGATGGGGAGGTACCGGGGAGCTGTTTTTT 16 TRBJ2-2 TRBV5-1 few NA
CASSPPGQGGVNTGELFF TGCGCCAGCAGCCCACCGGGACAGGGGGGGGTTAACACCGGGGAGCTGTTTTTT 18 TRBJ2-2 TRBV23-1 NA TRBD1
CAGAGGNQPQHF TGTGCCGGGGCAGGAGGCAATCAGCCCCAGCATTTT 12 TRBJ1-5 TRBV28 NA NA
CASSYHDGTGREKLFF TGTGCCAGCAGTTACCACGACGGGACAGGGCGGGAAAAACTGTTTTTT 16 TRBJ1-4 TRBV6-5 NA TRBD1
CAISAQQGAQYF TGTGCCATCAGTGCCCAGCAAGGGGCCCAGTACTTC 12 TRBJ2-5 TRBV10-3 NA NA
CASRHPGSGLQETQYF TGTGCCAGCAGGCATCCCGGCAGCGGTCTCCAAGAGACCCAGTACTTC 16 TRBJ2-5 TRBV7-2 NA NA
CSVHSGGAGDTQYF TGCAGCGTCCATAGCGGGGGGGCGGGAGATACGCAGTATTTT 14 TRBJ2-3 TRBV29-1 NA TRBD2